The 15 T cell receptor beta chains given below trace back to one sample, sequenced in a study of control samples from healthy donors and cancer patients. Clones were sequenced by immunoSEQ multiplex PCR, and TCRdb holds only the in-frame ones, with some missing. The sample totals under 200,000 clones. Sequenced: blood. The receptors shown here come from a woman aged 30 to 39 in good health.

The gene calls are TRBV7-2 and TRBJ1-3, with D unclear. The CDR3 is 17 amino acids. Germline CDR1 is SGHTA and CDR2 is FQGNSA. V lost 0 bases and J lost 4, with 16 bases in between. The CDR3 is CASSLAPSGVSGNTIYF. DNA of the CDR3: TGTGCCAGCAGCTTAGCGCCGTCGGGAGTCAGCGGAAACACCATATATTTT.

The chain employs TRBV19 and TRBJ1-3; D ambiguous. Germline V gene data show CDR1 as LNHDA and CDR2 as SQIVND (reference sequence). V dropped 3 bases and J dropped 0 bases, with 12 bases sitting between them. There are 16 residues in the CDR3. DNA for the CDR3: TGTGCCAGTAGTATGTCGTGGCCACTCTCTGGAAACACCATATATTTT. It codes for CASSMSWPLSGNTIYF.

The gene calls are TRBV18 and TRBJ1-2; 9 nucleotides line up with TRBD1. Germline V gene lookup returns CDR1 KGHSH and CDR2 LQKENI. Trimming took 5 bases from V and 8 from J; bases not matched to a gene: 12. This CDR3 is 15 amino acids long. The CDR3 nucleotides are TGTGCCAGCTCAGAAGGGGACAGGGATATGAAGGGCTACACCTTC. It translates to CASSEGDRDMKGYTF.

The gene calls are TRBV7-3 and TRBJ1-1; D unresolved. This CDR3 contains 13 residues. V was trimmed by 4 bases and J by 5 bases, leaving 11 bases between them. Germline V gene sequence: CDR1 SGHTA, CDR2 FQGTGA. CDR3: CASSYYIGTEAFF. CDR3 sequence (DNA): TGTGCCAGCAGCTATTATATCGGGACTGAAGCTTTCTTT. The complete variable domain, with remaining parts taken from reference TRBV7-3 and TRBJ1-1, reads GAGVSQTPSNKVTEKGKYVELRCDPISGHTALYWYRQSLGQGPEFLIYFQGTGAADDSGLPNDRFFAVRPEGSVSTLKIQRTERGDSAVYLCASSYYIGTEAFFGQGTRLTVV.

The rearrangement joins TRBV3-1 (or the pseudogene TRBV3-2) to TRBJ1-1; D unclear. The germline CDR1 and CDR2 sequences are LGHDT and YNNKEL (reference sequence). The CDR3 contains 12 residues. Trimming took 1 base from V and 8 from J, leaving 8 bases between them. CDR3 DNA sequence: TGTGCCAGCAGCCAAGCGGCCAGGGAAGCTTTCTTT. It is translated as CASSQAAREAFF.

The V gene is TRBV5-1, the J gene TRBJ2-7, with TRBD1 identical over 8 bases. With 4 bases clipped from V and 5 bases from J, the junction kept 5 bases outside the gene matches. The CDR3 runs 13 residues. Per germline, CDR1 SGHRS and CDR2 YFSETQ. CDR3 in amino acids: CASSGRTGNEQYF. In DNA form, the CDR3 reads TGCGCCAGCAGCGGGAGGACAGGGAACGAGCAGTACTTC.

The chain recombines TRBV3-1 (or the pseudogene TRBV3-2) with TRBJ1-3, with D perhaps TRBD1 (5 bases). The germline V gene encodes CDR1 LGHDT and CDR2 YNNKEL (reference sequence). The CDR3 runs to 16 residues. V lost 0 bases and J lost 8, with 17 bases in between. DNA for the CDR3: TGTGCCAGCAGCCAAGATCTCGGCAGGGCTCGTCACACCATATATTTT. Translating gives CASSQDLGRARHTIYF.

The CDR3 reads CASSLVGNQPQHF. Written as DNA, the CDR3 is TGTGCCAGCAGCTTAGTCGGTAATCAGCCCCAGCATTTT. The chain carries TRBV7-9 and TRBJ1-5; D remains unclear. Trimming pared 1 base from V and 4 bases from J, leaving 5 bases between. The CDR3 contains 13 residues. CDR1 is SEHNR and CDR2 is FQNEAQ in the germline V gene (reference sequence).

The V call is TRBV4-1, the J call TRBJ1-5; tentatively, D is TRBD1 (5 bases). The ends were cut back, 0 bases at V and 3 bases at J, with 18 bases in the middle. The CDR3 runs to 18 residues. The germline V gene encodes CDR1 MGHRA and CDR2 YSYEKL. The CDR3 is CASSQDRARVGVNQPQHF. The CDR3 DNA reads TGCGCCAGCAGCCAAGATAGGGCAAGGGTAGGGGTCAATCAGCCCCAGCATTTT.

The chain carries TRBV28 and TRBJ1-3; unclear D gene. The CDR3 has 14 residues. V was pared by 7 bases and J by 0 bases, with 10 bases between. Germline loops: CDR1 MDHEN, CDR2 SYDVKM. CDR3 nucleotides: TGTGCCAGCAATTCGGTTTTCTCTGGAAACACCATATATTTT. This codes for CASNSVFSGNTIYF.

The V and J genes are TRBV6-5 and TRBJ2-7; D might be TRBD2 (7 bases). Trimming left V 2 bases short and J 5 bases short, with 16 bases between. CDR1 is MNHEY and CDR2 is SVGAGI in the germline V gene. The CDR3 runs to 15 residues. CDR3 in amino acids: CASSYEGGSRNEQYF. For the CDR3, the DNA is TGTGCCAGCAGTTACGAGGGGGGGTCAAGGAACGAGCAGTACTTC.

The J gene is TRBJ1-6, the V gene TRBV7-2, with D unclear. V was pared by 5 bases and J by 8 bases, with 19 bases between. This CDR3 contains 16 residues. Per the germline V gene, CDR1 is SGHTA and CDR2 is FQGNSA. The CDR3 protein is CASSPADQAGYSPLHF. The CDR3 nucleotides are TGTGCCAGCAGCCCTGCGGACCAGGCAGGATATTCACCCCTCCACTTT. Using reference TRBV7-2 and TRBJ1-6 for the parts outside the CDR3, the full variable domain is GAGVSQSPSNKVTEKGKDVELRCDPISGHTALYWYRQSLGQGLEFLIYFQGNSAPDKSGLPSDRFSAERTGGSVSTLTIQRTQQEDSAVYLCASSPADQAGYSPLHFGNGTRLTVT.

This rearrangement joins TRBV4-2 to TRBJ1-1; D gene uncertain. CDR1 and CDR2 (germline): LGHNA, YNFKEQ. The CDR3 has 14 amino acids. V was pared by 1 base and J by 1 base, with 7 bases between. DNA of the CDR3: TGTGCCAGCAGCCAAGCGTCAAGGAACACTGAAGCTTTCTTT. Protein product: CASSQASRNTEAFF.

The chain couples TRBV19 to TRBJ2-2; the D is unclear. The CDR3 is 14 amino acids. Germline lookup yields CDR1 LNHDA and CDR2 SQIVND (reference sequence). V lost 0 bases, J lost 4 bases, and 6 bases lay in between. The CDR3 sequence: CASSIDHPTGELFF. The CDR3 DNA reads TGTGCCAGTAGTATAGATCACCCCACCGGGGAGCTGTTTTTT.

This chain uses TRBV6-8 with TRBJ1-5; 9 bases line up with TRBD1. The CDR3 contains 15 residues. Germline V gene data show CDR1 as MNHGY and CDR2 as SAAAGT. Losses at the gene ends were 4 bases for V and 5 bases for J; bases not matched to a gene: 6. CDR3 DNA: TGTGCCAGCAGTTTCTGGACAGGGGTCGATCAGCCCCAGCATTTT. It translates to CASSFWTGVDQPQHF.